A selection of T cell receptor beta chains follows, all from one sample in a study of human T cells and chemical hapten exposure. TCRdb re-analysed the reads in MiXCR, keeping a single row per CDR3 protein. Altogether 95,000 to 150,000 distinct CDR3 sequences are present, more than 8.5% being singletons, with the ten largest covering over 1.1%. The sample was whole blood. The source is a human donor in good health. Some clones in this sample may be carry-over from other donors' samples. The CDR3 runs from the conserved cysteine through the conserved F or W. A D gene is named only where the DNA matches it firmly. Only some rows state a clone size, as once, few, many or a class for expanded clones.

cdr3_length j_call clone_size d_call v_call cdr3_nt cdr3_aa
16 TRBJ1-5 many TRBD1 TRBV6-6 TGTGCCAGCACCGACAGGGGGCGCGGTGGCAATCAGCCCCAGCATTTT CASTDRGRGGNQPQHF
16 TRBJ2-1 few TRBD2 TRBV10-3 TGTGCCATCAGTGAGCGAGCGGGAGAGACGGACAATGAGCAGTTCTTC CAISERAGETDNEQFF
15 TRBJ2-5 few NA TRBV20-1 TGCAGTGCTCCTACCTCCCTAGGACGGCCCGAGACCCAGTACTTC CSAPTSLGRPETQYF
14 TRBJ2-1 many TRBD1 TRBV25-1 TGTGCCAGCAGTGCATTAGGACAGGCGGATGAGCAGTTCTTC CASSALGQADEQFF
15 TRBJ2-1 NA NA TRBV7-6 TGTGCCAGCAGCTTAGACTATGAGGGGTGGAATGAGCAGTTCTTC CASSLDYEGWNEQFF
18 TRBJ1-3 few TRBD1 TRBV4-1 TGCGCCAGCAGCCAAGATCGCCAGGGGGCAGCGGGAGGAAACACCATATATTTT CASSQDRQGAAGGNTIYF
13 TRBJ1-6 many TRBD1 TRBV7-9 TGTGCCAGCAGCCCCGGGACAGGCTCACTCCTCCACTTT CASSPGTGSLLHF
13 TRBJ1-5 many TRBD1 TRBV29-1 TGCAGCGTTGCGCCGACAGGGAATCAGCCCCAGCATTTT CSVAPTGNQPQHF
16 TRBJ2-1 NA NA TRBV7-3 TGTGCCAGCAGCTTAAAGGGCAGTTCGGCCTACAATGAGCAGTTCTTC CASSLKGSSAYNEQFF
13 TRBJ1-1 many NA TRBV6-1 TGTGCCAGCAGGGAGGGGGTGAACACTGAAGCTTTCTTT CASREGVNTEAFF
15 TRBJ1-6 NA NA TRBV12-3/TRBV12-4 TGTGCCAGCAGTTTCAGGGTCTCCTATAATTCACCCCTCCACTTT CASSFRVSYNSPLHF
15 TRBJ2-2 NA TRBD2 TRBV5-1 TGCGCCAGCAGCTTGTTAGGACTAGACACCGGGGAGCTGTTTTTT CASSLLGLDTGELFF
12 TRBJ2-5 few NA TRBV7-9 TGTGCCAGCAGCTTAGGCCCCAAGACCCAGTACTTC CASSLGPKTQYF
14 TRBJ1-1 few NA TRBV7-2 TGTGCCAGCAGTTCGGGGGCGCAGAACACTGAAGCTTTCTTT CASSSGAQNTEAFF
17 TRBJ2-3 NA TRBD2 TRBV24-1 TGTGCCACCAGTGAAGGACTAGCGGGAGAGGGCACAGATACGCAGTATTTT CATSEGLAGEGTDTQYF
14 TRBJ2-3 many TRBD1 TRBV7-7 TGTGCCAGCAGCATCAGACAGGGATCAGATACGCAGTATTTT CASSIRQGSDTQYF
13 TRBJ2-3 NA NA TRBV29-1 TGCAGCGTTATGACTGGGGGCACAGATACGCAGTATTTT CSVMTGGTDTQYF
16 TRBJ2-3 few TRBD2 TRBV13 TGTGCCAGCAGCTTAGAGGCTAGCGGGAGAACAGATACGCAGTATTTT CASSLEASGRTDTQYF
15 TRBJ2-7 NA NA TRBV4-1 TGCGCCAGCAGCCAGTCCCGCGACAGGATTTACGAGCAGTACTTC CASSQSRDRIYEQYF
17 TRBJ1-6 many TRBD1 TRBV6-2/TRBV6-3 TGTGCCAGCAGTTACTACCGGGACAGGGGTTACAATTCACCCCTCCACTTT CASSYYRDRGYNSPLHF
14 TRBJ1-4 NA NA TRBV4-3 TGCGCCAGCAGCCAAGAGGACGGTGCTGAAAAACTGTTTTTT CASSQEDGAEKLFF
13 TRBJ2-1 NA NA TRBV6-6 TGTGCCAGCAAGGCGCAGCCCGACAATGAGCAGTTCTTC CASKAQPDNEQFF
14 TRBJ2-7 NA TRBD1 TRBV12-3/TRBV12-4 TGTGCCAGCACCTCGACAGGGGTAACCTACGAGCAGTACTTC CASTSTGVTYEQYF
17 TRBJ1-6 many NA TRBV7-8 TGTGCCAGCAGCGGACATCGACAGAAACCTAATAATTCACCCCTCCACTTT CASSGHRQKPNNSPLHF